Below are 14 T cell receptor beta chains sequenced from a single sample in a study of blood T cells in healthy people across ages. Primed by a sample-barcoded 5' primer and a J-beta primer mix, a second PCR proceeded for roughly 6 to 12 cycles. A single record per CDR3 protein comes from TCRdb applying MiXCR to the 5' RACE reads. Here the sample spans about 290,000 distinct CDR3 sequences, 27% being singletons. Input material: blood. Receptor source: a woman between 65 and 79 years old in good health.

The chain links TRBV2 to TRBJ2-4, with 7 bases that match TRBD1. The CDR3 is made up of 14 amino acids. Germline-derived CDR1 and CDR2 are SNHLY and FYNNEI. The junction had 7 bases not matched to a gene; V was cut back by 6 bases and J by 5 bases. Written as DNA, the CDR3 is TGTGCCAGCAGCTCCCAGACAGGGCAAAACATTCAGTACTTC. Translated: CASSSQTGQNIQYF.

This clonotype occurred a few times. The gene calls are TRBV29-1 and TRBJ2-5; TRBD2 is a possible D gene (5 bases). Trimming stripped 7 bases from V and 4 bases from J, with 19 bases between. Germline CDR1 SQVTM, CDR2 ANQGSEA. This CDR3 is 14 amino acids long. As DNA, the CDR3 is TGCAGCGCTGGGAAAGGGCGACTACTAGAGACCCAGTACTTC. As protein: CSAGKGRLLETQYF.

The chain recombines TRBV7-2 with TRBJ2-7; 8 positions match TRBD2. The CDR3 is 15 residues long. Germline V gene lookup returns CDR1 SGHTA and CDR2 FQGNSA. The J segment lost 4 bases and the V segment lost 1 base, leaving 6 bases of the junction unmatched. CDR3 nucleotide sequence: TGTGCCAGCAGCTTAGATAGCGGGGCGCTTTACGAGCAGTACTTC. It codes for CASSLDSGALYEQYF. The variable domain in full, with the rest retrieved from reference TRBV7-2 and TRBJ2-7, is GAGVSQSPSNKVTEKGKDVELRCDPISGHTALYWYRQSLGQGLEFLIYFQGNSAPDKSGLPSDRFSAERTGGSVSTLTIQRTQQEDSAVYLCASSLDSGALYEQYFGPGTRLTVT.

This rearrangement joins TRBV29-1 to TRBJ1-1; TRBD1 might be the D (5 bases). Germline assignment: CDR1 SQVTM and CDR2 ANQGSEA. This CDR3 has 13 amino acids. Trimming stripped 4 bases from V and 8 bases from J, with 17 bases between. In DNA form, the CDR3 reads TGCAGCGTTGTATCGGGACCCGGGAACGAAGCTTTCTTT. As protein: CSVVSGPGNEAFF.

The J gene is TRBJ1-1, the V gene TRBV12-3 or TRBV12-4; no reliable D call. V was pared by 6 bases and J by 1 base, with 15 bases between. CDR3 length: 15 residues. The CDR3 loop is CASRDPGQRNTEAFF. In DNA form, the CDR3 reads TGTGCCAGCAGGGACCCCGGGCAGAGGAACACTGAAGCTTTCTTT.

This clonotype was counted between two and nine times. The rearrangement uses TRBV7-9 and TRBJ2-2; D is uncertain. Looked up from germline, CDR1 is SEHNR and CDR2 is FQNEAQ (reference sequence). V was cut by 6 bases and J by 6 bases, with 5 bases left in between. The CDR3 has 11 residues. CDR3 loop: CASSYSGELFF. The DNA for the CDR3 is TGTGCCAGCAGTTATTCCGGGGAGCTGTTTTTT.

The table lists this clonotype with a few counts. The rearrangement joins TRBV28 to TRBJ1-3; D gene ambiguous. The V gene's germline CDR1 is MDHEN and CDR2 SYDVKM. Trimming stripped 5 bases from V and 2 bases from J, with 13 bases between. The CDR3 covers 15 residues. The CDR3 loop reads CASSLTNRAGNTIYF. The DNA for the CDR3 is TGTGCCAGCAGTCTTACAAACCGCGCTGGAAACACCATATATTTT.

This clonotype was seen many times. The chain couples TRBV7-2 to TRBJ2-6; 8 positions agree with TRBD1. The CDR3 runs 16 residues. Losses at the gene ends were 5 bases for V and 3 bases for J; bases not matched to a gene: 6. The V gene's germline CDR1 is SGHTA and CDR2 FQGNSA. In DNA, the CDR3 is TGTGCCAGCAGCCCCGACAGGGGATTTGGGGCCAACGTCCTGACTTTC. This gives the protein CASSPDRGFGANVLTF.

The table lists this clonotype with a few counts. The genes are TRBV4-1 and TRBJ2-1; 9 nucleotides align to TRBD2. The J call could be wrong; TRBJ2-5 is a better fit for the DNA end. Germline loops: CDR1 MGHRA, CDR2 YSYEKL. CDR3 size: 15 residues. The CDR3 spells CASSQVGLALETQYF. For the CDR3, the DNA is TGCGCCAGCAGCCAAGTGGGACTAGCTTTGGAGACCCAGTACTTC.

This clonotype was counted between two and nine times. The rearrangement joins TRBV9 to TRBJ1-1, with D hard to call. Germline V gives CDR1 SGDLS, CDR2 YYNGEE. The CDR3 is made up of 13 amino acids. V was pared by 0 bases and J by 0 bases, with 3 bases between. In DNA form, the CDR3 reads TGTGCCAGCAGCGTAGCCATGAACACTGAAGCTTTCTTT. Its translation: CASSVAMNTEAFF.

This clonotype was counted only a few times. The V and J genes are TRBV12-3 or TRBV12-4 and TRBJ1-6, with 7 bases that match TRBD1. After removal of 8 bases from V and 6 bases from J, the junction contained 10 bases not matched to a gene. This CDR3 region has 15 residues. CDR3 protein: CASGEEGQTNSPLHF. As DNA, the CDR3 is TGTGCCAGCGGGGAAGAGGGACAGACTAATTCACCCCTCCACTTT.

The V gene is TRBV11-2, the J gene TRBJ2-5; TRBD2 matches 13 bases. The J call may not be correct, given that the DNA end is closer to TRBJ2-1. The germline V gene encodes CDR1 SGHAT and CDR2 FQNNGV. The CDR3 is 15 residues long. Here the CDR3 reads CASSFGTSGNGEQFF. CDR3 sequence (DNA): TGTGCCAGCAGCTTTGGGACTAGCGGGAATGGTGAGCAGTTCTTC.

At least ten counts were recorded for this clonotype. This chain uses TRBV28 with TRBJ1-5; D uncertain. There are 15 residues in the CDR3. In germline, CDR1 is MDHEN, CDR2 SYDVKM. V lost 5 bases and J lost 3, with 14 bases in between. CDR3 loop: CASSLEGGVNQPQHF. The CDR3 DNA reads as TGTGCCAGCAGTCTAGAGGGAGGCGTCAATCAGCCCCAGCATTTT. The whole variable domain, remainder taken from reference TRBV28 and TRBJ1-5, is DVKVTQSSRYLVKRTGEKVFLECVQDMDHENMFWYRQDPGLGLRLIYFSYDVKMKEKGDIPEGYSVSREKKERFSLILESASTNQTSMYLCASSLEGGVNQPQHFGDGTRLSIL.

The chain joins TRBV28 to TRBJ2-3; 11 bases fit TRBD2. CDR3 length: 15 residues. CDR1 is MDHEN and CDR2 is SYDVKM in the germline V gene. Unmatched junction bases numbered 5, after V lost 4 bases and J lost 5 bases. The CDR3 nucleotides are TGTGCCAGCAGTTCGATAGCGGGAGGGCAAGATACGCAGTATTTT. This encodes CASSSIAGGQDTQYF.